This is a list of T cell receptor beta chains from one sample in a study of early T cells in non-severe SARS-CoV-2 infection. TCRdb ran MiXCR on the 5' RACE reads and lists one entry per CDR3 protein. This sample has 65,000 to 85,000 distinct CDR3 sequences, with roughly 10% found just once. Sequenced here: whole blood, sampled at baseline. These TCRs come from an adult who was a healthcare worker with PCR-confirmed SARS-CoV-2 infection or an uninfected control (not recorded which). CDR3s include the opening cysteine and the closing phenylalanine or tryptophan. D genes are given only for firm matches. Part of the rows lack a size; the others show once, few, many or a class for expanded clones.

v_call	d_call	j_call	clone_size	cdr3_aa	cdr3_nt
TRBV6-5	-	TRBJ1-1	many	CASSWTVGTEAFF	TGTGCCAGCAGCTGGACAGTGGGCACTGAAGCTTTCTTT
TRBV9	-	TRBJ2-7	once	CASSVFLAPEGEQYF	TGTGCCAGCAGCGTATTTCTAGCCCCGGAAGGAGAGCAGTACTTC
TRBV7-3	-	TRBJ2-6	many	CATRPNSGANVLTF	TGTGCCACCAGACCGAACTCTGGGGCCAACGTCCTGACTTTC
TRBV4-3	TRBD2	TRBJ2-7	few	CASSQETSGMNEQYF	TGCGCCAGCAGCCAAGAAACTAGCGGGATGAACGAGCAGTACTTC
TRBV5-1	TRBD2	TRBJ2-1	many	CASSRTSGRSGNEQFF	TGCGCCAGCAGCCGGACTAGCGGGAGGTCTGGCAATGAGCAGTTCTTC
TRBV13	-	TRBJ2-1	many	CASSYLSGNNEQFF	TGTGCCAGCAGTTACTTGTCGGGCAACAATGAGCAGTTCTTC
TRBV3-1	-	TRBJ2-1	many	CASSQVGLHYNEQFF	TGTGCCAGCAGCCAAGTGGGACTCCATTACAATGAGCAGTTCTTC
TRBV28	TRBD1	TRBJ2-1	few	CASRLDRGLIF	TGTGCCAGCAGACTGGACAGGGGGTTGATCTTC
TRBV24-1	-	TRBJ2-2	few	CATSDSPGRELFF	TGTGCCACCAGTGATTCCCCCGGCCGGGAGCTGTTTTTT
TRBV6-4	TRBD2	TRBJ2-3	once	CANSDSSGNTDTQYF	TGTGCCAACAGTGACTCTAGCGGGAACACAGATACGCAGTATTTT
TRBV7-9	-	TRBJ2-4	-	CASSSQGTIPLAKNIQYF	TGTGCCAGCAGCTCCCAGGGGACGATCCCGCTAGCCAAAAACATTCAGTACTTC
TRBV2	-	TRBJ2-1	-	CASSPDANEQFF	TGTGCCAGCTCCCCCGACGCGAATGAGCAGTTCTTC
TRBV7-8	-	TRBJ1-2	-	CASSLTEDYGYTF	TGTGCCAGCAGCCTGACAGAGGACTATGGCTACACCTTC
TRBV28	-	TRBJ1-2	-	CASSSVDRASGYTF	TGTGCCAGCAGTTCCGTGGACAGAGCTTCTGGCTACACCTTC
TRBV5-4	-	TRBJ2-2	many	CASSAGRNTGELFF	TGTGCCAGCAGCGCGGGACGGAACACCGGGGAGCTGTTTTTT
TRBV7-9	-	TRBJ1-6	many	CASSDEQYNSPLHF	TGTGCCAGCAGCGATGAGCAGTATAATTCACCCCTCCACTTT
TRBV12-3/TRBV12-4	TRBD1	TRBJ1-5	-	CASSLVRTGPTSQHF	TGTGCCAGCAGTTTAGTAAGGACAGGGCCAACATCCCAGCATTTT
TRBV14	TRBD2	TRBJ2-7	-	CASSQAGGPRIYEQYF	TGTGCCAGCAGCCAAGCGGGAGGGCCCCGGATCTACGAGCAGTACTTC
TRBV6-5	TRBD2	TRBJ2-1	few	CASSLGLAGSVEQFF	TGTGCCAGCAGTTTGGGACTAGCGGGAAGCGTTGAGCAGTTCTTC
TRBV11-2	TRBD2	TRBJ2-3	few	CASSFRLASSPDTQYF	TGTGCCAGCAGCTTTAGACTAGCGTCTAGCCCAGATACGCAGTATTTT
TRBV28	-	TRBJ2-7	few	CASSLYYYEQYF	TGTGCCAGCAGTTTATACTACTACGAGCAGTACTTC
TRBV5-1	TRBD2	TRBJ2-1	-	CASTLLAGAYNEQFF	TGCGCCAGCACCCTACTAGCGGGAGCCTACAATGAGCAGTTCTTC
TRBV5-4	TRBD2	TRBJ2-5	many	CASSIPGGQETQYF	TGTGCCAGCAGCATTCCGGGAGGCCAAGAGACCCAGTACTTC
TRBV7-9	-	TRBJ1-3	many	CASRPSSGNTIYF	TGTGCCAGCCGCCCCAGCTCTGGAAACACCATATATTTT
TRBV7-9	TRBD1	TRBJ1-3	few	CASFTGGAGNTIYF	TGTGCCAGCTTTACAGGGGGCGCCGGAAACACCATATATTTT